Below are 7 T cell receptor beta chains sequenced from a single sample in a study of cytomegalovirus exposure and HLA in healthy donors. Primers: 60 Vbeta forward and 13 Jbeta reverse. TCRdb keeps only in-frame clones here, not all; method: immunoSEQ multiplex PCR. The sample shows about 160,000 clones, about 80% of them seen only once. The sequencing sample was made of PBMCs. These receptors all stem from a young man in good health and CMV-seropositive.

This clone was seen just once. This sample also contains other DNA sequences that code for the same CDR3. The chain carries TRBV18 and TRBJ1-5, with no clear D. Germline loops: CDR1 KGHSH, CDR2 LQKENI. The CDR3 consists of 14 residues. The V and J ends lost 3 bases and 2 bases respectively, with 8 bases between them. The CDR3 reads CASSPQGGNQPQHF. The DNA for the CDR3 is TGTGCCAGCTCACCCCAAGGAGGCAATCAGCCCCAGCATTTT.

This clone has a single count. The chain links TRBV6-5 to TRBJ1-1; D not certain. CDR3 length: 13 amino acids. Germline V gene data show CDR1 as MNHEY and CDR2 as SVGAGI. Trimming left V 6 bases short and J 1 base short, with 9 bases between. CDR3 in amino acids: CASRTTPNTEAFF. CDR3 sequence (DNA): TGTGCCAGCAGAACCACACCGAACACTGAAGCTTTCTTT.

The chain recombines TRBV9 with TRBJ2-4; D is undetermined. This CDR3 spans 14 amino acids. Looked up from germline, CDR1 is SGDLS and CDR2 is YYNGEE. V lost 3 bases to trimming and J lost 0 bases, with 7 bases between them. CDR3 nucleotide sequence: TGTGCCAGCAGCGGAGGAACAGCCAAAAACATTCAGTACTTC. This codes for CASSGGTAKNIQYF.

The CDR3 spells CASSDNVQVLPGEKLFF. In DNA form, the CDR3 reads TGTGCCAGCAGTGACAACGTACAGGTACTCCCAGGGGAAAAACTGTTTTTT. The chain carries TRBV6-4 and TRBJ1-4, with D possibly being TRBD1 (5 bases). CDR1 MRHNA and CDR2 SNTAGT come from the germline V gene. The CDR3 is 17 amino acids. V gave up 2 bases and J gave up 8 bases, with 21 bases separating them.

The gene calls are TRBV15 and TRBJ2-5; 10 nucleotides agree with TRBD1. The DNA matches TRBJ2-7 better at its end, which makes the J call doubtful. This CDR3 is 15 amino acids long. CDR1 is LNHNV and CDR2 is YYDKDF in the germline V gene (reference sequence). The CDR3 protein is CATSPPGQGAYEQYF. The CDR3 coding sequence is TGTGCCACCAGCCCCCCTGGACAGGGGGCCTACGAGCAGTACTTC.

This clone showed up just a few times. The chain recombines TRBV5-4 with TRBJ2-5, with D perhaps matching TRBD2 (5 bases). The CDR3 consists of 15 residues. The V gene lost 2 bases and the J gene lost 4 bases, with 15 bases spanning the gap. The V gene's germline CDR1 is SGHNT and CDR2 YYREEE (reference sequence). The CDR3 sequence is CASSLSGRGTETQYF. CDR3 DNA sequence: TGTGCCAGCAGCTTAAGTGGGAGAGGCACAGAGACCCAGTACTTC.

Notes on this clone: The junction departs from the called germline gene at one end, perhaps through a read error. This chain links TRBV11-1 with TRBJ2-6; a possible D gene is TRBD2 (6 bases). The CDR3 has 15 amino acids. In germline, CDR1 is SGHAT, CDR2 FQDESV (reference sequence). CDR3 residues: CASSRLVSGANGLTF. The CDR3 coding sequence is TGTGCCAGCAGCCGACTAGTCTCTGGGGCCAACGGCCTGACTTTC.